This TCR beta chain was captured in a study of T cell responses to AZD1222 COVID-19 vaccine. Study context: Doses given second, at about 4 or about 12 weeks, were pooled. General study findings and limits: Once two AZD1222 doses were given, Spike-specific TCR breadth and depth went up. Clonal diversity was possibly underestimated, and the donors were mostly white British, with more females.

V lost 6 bases to trimming and J lost 3 bases, with 12 bases between them. The CDR3 runs to 13 residues. Germline assignment: CDR1 MNHEY and CDR2 SVGAGI. This clone appeared a few times. The antigen is undetermined. Method: immunoSEQ multiplex PCR; TCRdb's copy keeps in-frame clones and lacks some. The profile shows tens of thousands of clones, around 90% of them singletons. V and J are TRBV6-5 and TRBJ2-7; possibly TRBD1 for D (6 bases). This material consisted of peripheral blood, taken on day 0 of AZD1222 vaccination. The TCR comes from an adult in good health. Written as DNA, the CDR3 is TGTGCCAGCAGCGTGACAGGTGGCTACGAGCAGTACTTC. It yields the protein CASSVTGGYEQYF.